These 28 T cell receptor beta chains share one sample of origin, sequenced in a study of blood T cell repertoires in COVID-19. Assay: immunoSEQ multiplex PCR; the TCRdb copy retains only in-frame clones and omits some. The table records 300,000 or so clones, more than 80% of them present only once. The sequenced sample was peripheral blood. These receptors were obtained from a man younger than 35 who had recovered from COVID-19.

The V call is TRBV19, the J call TRBJ1-3; possible D gene TRBD1, 5 bases. V shed 10 bases and J shed 0 bases, with 16 bases lying between them. Germline CDR1 is LNHDA and CDR2 is SQIVND (reference sequence). CDR3 length: 15 residues. Here the CDR3 reads CATTFSGHSGNTIYF. The DNA of the CDR3 is TGTGCCACCACATTTTCAGGACACTCTGGAAACACCATATATTTT.

The genes are TRBV6-1 and TRBJ2-3, with 7 bases lining up with TRBD2. J lost 1 base, V lost 1 base, and 5 bases had no gene match. This CDR3 has 16 amino acids. Germline loops: CDR1 MNHNS, CDR2 SASEGT. The CDR3 protein is CASSEVRERGTDTQYF. In DNA form, the CDR3 reads TGTGCCAGCAGTGAAGTGCGGGAGAGGGGCACAGATACGCAGTATTTT.

CDR3 region: CASSYSGGRMNTEAFF. CDR3 nucleotides: TGTGCCAGCAGTTACTCAGGGGGCAGGATGAACACTGAAGCTTTCTTT. The chain has TRBV6-5 and TRBJ1-1; TRBD1 matches at 7 bases. The germline V gene has CDR1 MNHEY and CDR2 SVGAGI. The CDR3 covers 16 residues. Unmatched junction bases numbered 4, after V lost 0 bases and J lost 0 bases.

This chain joins TRBV11-2 and TRBJ2-2, with TRBD1 as a possible D gene (6 bases). Trimming cost V 6 bases and J 5 bases, with 13 bases left between them. The CDR3 length is 14 residues. CDR1 and CDR2 from the germline V gene are SGHAT and FQNNGV. This CDR3 is CASSRQAGTGELFF. CDR3 bases: TGTGCCAGCAGTCGACAGGCTGGTACCGGGGAGCTGTTTTTT.

This clone came up a few times. The gene calls are TRBV4-3 and TRBJ2-3; TRBD2 matches 9 bases. This CDR3 is 17 amino acids long. Germline values: CDR1 LGHNA, CDR2 YSLEER. V lost 1 base to trimming and J lost 2 bases; unmatched junction nucleotides: 7. The CDR3 DNA follows: TGCGCCAGCAGCCAAGCCGCCAGCGGGGGGCTCACAGATACGCAGTATTTT. It translates to CASSQAASGGLTDTQYF.

The CDR3: CATDGDTPGYQPQHF. CDR3 DNA: TGTGCCACCGACGGAGACACCCCAGGGTATCAGCCCCAGCATTTT. The chain joins TRBV19 to TRBJ1-5, with a possible D match to TRBD1 (5 bases). Germline V lookup: CDR1 LNHDA, CDR2 SQIVND (reference sequence). The CDR3 runs 15 residues. V was pared by 10 bases and J by 5 bases, with 21 bases between.

V is TRBV7-9 and J is TRBJ2-1, with a tentative D call TRBD1 (5 bases). This CDR3 region has 14 residues. Germline assignment: CDR1 SEHNR and CDR2 FQNEAQ (reference sequence). V was cut by 5 bases and J by 7 bases, with 15 bases left in between. The CDR3 nucleotides read TGTGCCAGCAGCGCCAGGGTGCAAGAGAATGAGCAGTTCTTC. It encodes CASSARVQENEQFF.

Points on this clone: Sequence at one end of the junction differs from germline and may be a read error. This chain uses TRBV6-2 or TRBV6-3 with TRBJ2-7, with TRBD2 matching over 16 bases. CDR1 and CDR2 (germline): MNHEY, SVGEGT. CDR3 size: 15 residues. Written as DNA, the CDR3 is TGTGCCAGCAGTTACTCGGGACTAGCGGGAGGGCCGAACGACTTC. Translating gives CASSYSGLAGGPNDF.

This clone has only a few counts. The same CDR3 can be traced to other DNA sequences in this sample. J is TRBJ1-2 and V is TRBV7-9; D not certain. V was cut by 4 bases and J by 2 bases, with 5 bases left in between. The CDR3 is 12 amino acids. Germline V gene sequence: CDR1 SEHNR, CDR2 FQNEAQ (reference sequence). The CDR3 here is CASSSENYGYTF. In DNA form, the CDR3 reads TGTGCCAGCAGCTCAGAAAACTATGGCTACACCTTC.

This clone appeared once. The V and J genes are TRBV6-2 or TRBV6-3 and TRBJ2-1; D is unclear. The V end lost 0 bases, the J end lost 9 bases, and 9 bases lay between the germline ends. The germline V gene encodes CDR1 MNHEY and CDR2 SVGEGT. This CDR3 is 13 amino acids long. Written as DNA, the CDR3 is TGTGCCAGCAGTTACTCCCCACGGAGTGAGCAGTTCTTC. It specifies CASSYSPRSEQFF.

The rearrangement joins TRBV2 to TRBJ1-2; 9 bases match TRBD1. The CDR3 is made up of 14 amino acids. Germline V gene data show CDR1 as SNHLY and CDR2 as FYNNEI. Trimming took 9 bases from V and 1 from J; bases not matched to a gene: 6. The DNA of the CDR3 is TGTGCCAGACCTGGGGACAGGGTTAACTATGGCTACACCTTC. Protein product: CARPGDRVNYGYTF.

This clone was seen only once. V usage is TRBV12-3 or TRBV12-4 and J usage is TRBJ2-1; D uncertain. The CDR3 totals 12 residues. The germline V and J ends were trimmed by 6 bases and 4 bases, with 7 bases remaining between them. The CDR3, as DNA: TGTGCCAGCAGCCTCGGTTACAATGAGCAGTTCTTC. Translating gives CASSLGYNEQFF.

The CDR3 DNA follows: TGTGCCAGTAGTATAGCTCCGGTGGGGGGAAGCACTGAAGCTTTCTTT. It translates to CASSIAPVGGSTEAFF. The chain combines TRBV19 with TRBJ1-1; tentative D call: TRBD1 (5 bases). Trimming left V 1 base short and J 4 bases short, with 16 bases between. Germline V lookup: CDR1 LNHDA, CDR2 SQIVND (reference sequence). This CDR3 has 16 residues.

The chain links TRBV25-1 to TRBJ1-4, with 9 bases fitting TRBD1. The CDR3 contains 17 residues. J was trimmed by 5 bases and V by 0 bases; bases with no gene match: 7. Germline CDR1 reads MGHDK; CDR2 reads SYGVNS. The CDR3, as DNA: TGTGCCAGCAGTGAATATAGGACAGGGGCCGTCAATGAAAAACTGTTTTTT. Its translation is CASSEYRTGAVNEKLFF.

The chain uses TRBV5-1 and TRBJ2-7; 7 positions match TRBD1. The CDR3 has 14 residues. J was trimmed by 4 bases and V by 3 bases; bases with no gene match: 7. From germline, CDR1 is SGHRS and CDR2 YFSETQ. CDR3 bases: TGCGCCAGCAGCTACTCCGGGACAGCGTACGAGCAGTACTTC. The encoded protein is CASSYSGTAYEQYF.

The chain recombines TRBV6-1 with TRBJ2-1, with 10 positions matching TRBD2. With 4 bases clipped from V and 7 bases from J, the junction kept 13 bases outside the gene matches. Germline assignment: CDR1 MNHNS and CDR2 SASEGT. CDR3 length: 17 residues. DNA of the CDR3: TGTGCCAGCAGTGCCAGCCGCCTAGCGGGAGTGTTGAATGAGCAGTTCTTC. This sequence encodes CASSASRLAGVLNEQFF.

This chain's CDR3 is CASSQDQRSGYGYTF. The CDR3 coding sequence is TGCGCCAGCAGCCAAGATCAGCGGTCTGGGTATGGCTACACCTTC. This chain connects TRBV4-3 to TRBJ1-2; D is undetermined. Germline loops: CDR1 LGHNA, CDR2 YSLEER. There are 15 residues in the CDR3. Trimming removed 0 bases at V and 5 bases at J, with 13 bases between.

The chain links TRBV5-1 to TRBJ1-1; possible D gene TRBD1, 5 bases. Trimming took 4 bases from V and 3 from J, leaving 16 bases between them. CDR3 length: 15 residues. The germline V gene encodes CDR1 SGHRS and CDR2 YFSETQ. The CDR3 spells CASSPAQGSHTEAFF. The CDR3 DNA reads TGCGCCAGCAGCCCCGCGCAGGGCAGCCACACTGAAGCTTTCTTT.

This chain uses TRBV6-5 with TRBJ2-2; D is unresolved. This CDR3 has 11 residues. The V end was cut by 6 bases, the J end by 4 bases, with 3 bases between. Per germline, CDR1 MNHEY and CDR2 SVGAGI. Written as DNA, the CDR3 is TGTGCCAGCAGCAGCACCGGGGAGCTGTTTTTT. Its translation: CASSSTGELFF.

The chain combines TRBV27 with TRBJ2-1, with a possible D match to TRBD2 (7 bases). CDR1 is MNHEY, CDR2 SMNVEV, per germline (reference sequence). This CDR3 is built from 14 residues. Trimming took 2 bases from V and 6 from J, leaving 11 bases between them. DNA for the CDR3: TGTGCCAGCAGTTTAGGAAGGGGGGGCAATGAGCAGTTCTTC. Its protein product is CASSLGRGGNEQFF.

In DNA, the CDR3 is TGTGCCACCAGCAGAGATCGGGAGCGTAGCTCCTACAATGAGCAGTTCTTC. Protein product: CATSRDRERSSYNEQFF. The rearrangement joins TRBV15 to TRBJ2-1; D possibly corresponds to TRBD2 (6 bases). Germline assignment: CDR1 LNHNV and CDR2 YYDKDF (reference sequence). This CDR3 spans 17 amino acids. The V and J ends lost 0 bases and 0 bases respectively, with 12 bases between them.

This clone came up once. The chain has TRBV27 and TRBJ1-2, with 8 nucleotides matching TRBD1. The CDR3 runs 13 residues. Trimming at V came to 8 bases and at J to 4 bases, leaving 6 bases not matched to a gene. CDR1 MNHEY and CDR2 SMNVEV come from the germline V gene (reference sequence). The CDR3 sequence is CASSNGQGYGYTF. In nucleotides, the CDR3 is TGTGCCAGCTCAAACGGACAGGGCTATGGCTACACCTTC.

The chain joins TRBV12-5 to TRBJ1-1, with 8 bases fitting TRBD1. This CDR3 spans 15 amino acids. The germline V gene encodes CDR1 LGHNT and CDR2 FRNRAP. V gave up 4 bases and J gave up 0 bases; unmatched junction bases: 4. CDR3 in amino acids: CASGWGQVLNTEAFF. CDR3 nucleotides: TGTGCTAGTGGTTGGGGACAGGTTTTGAACACTGAAGCTTTCTTT.

The chain combines TRBV4-1 with TRBJ2-7; 10 positions match TRBD1. Germline V gene data show CDR1 as MGHRA and CDR2 as YSYEKL. This CDR3 has 16 amino acids. The V gene end was trimmed by 2 bases and the J gene end by 1 base; junction bases not matched to a gene: 5. CDR3 residues: CASSQSGTGVSYEQYF. In DNA, the CDR3 is TGCGCCAGCAGCCAAAGTGGGACAGGGGTTTCCTACGAGCAGTACTTC.

This CDR3 reads CASAPWTGPYEQYF. CDR3 coding DNA: TGCGCCAGCGCCCCGTGGACAGGGCCCTACGAGCAGTACTTC. The rearrangement uses TRBV5-1 and TRBJ2-7; 8 nucleotides match TRBD1. The trim removed 7 bases at V and 2 bases at J, leaving 8 bases unmatched. The CDR3 totals 14 residues. Per the germline V gene, CDR1 is SGHRS and CDR2 is YFSETQ.

The rearrangement links TRBV7-8 to TRBJ1-5, with 7 bases fitting TRBD1. CDR1 and CDR2 from the germline V gene are SGHVS and FQNEAQ. The CDR3 has 17 residues. The J segment lost 0 bases and the V segment lost 6 bases, leaving 11 bases of the junction unmatched. The CDR3, as DNA: TGTGCCAGCAGTACCGACAGGGACAGATATAGCAATCAGCCCCAGCATTTT. Residues: CASSTDRDRYSNQPQHF.

The V and J genes are TRBV6-5 and TRBJ2-5, with D perhaps TRBD1 (6 bases). The CDR3 runs to 14 residues. Per germline, CDR1 MNHEY and CDR2 SVGAGI. Trimming cost V 6 bases and J 1 base, with 12 bases left between them. CDR3 nucleotides: TGTGCCAGCAGACCCGGGACATCCCAAGAGACCCAGTACTTC. This gives the protein CASRPGTSQETQYF.

The J gene is TRBJ2-7, the V gene TRBV6-5; TRBD2 agrees at 11 bases. The V gene end was trimmed by 2 bases and the J gene end by 4 bases; junction bases not matched to a gene: 4. The germline V gene has CDR1 MNHEY and CDR2 SVGAGI. The CDR3 covers 15 residues. CDR3 DNA: TGTGCCAGCAGTTACGGGCTAGCGGGAGGTTACGAGCAGTACTTC. Its protein is CASSYGLAGGYEQYF.